These T cell receptor beta chains were read from a single sample in a study of cytomegalovirus exposure and HLA in healthy donors. Clones were sequenced by immunoSEQ multiplex PCR, and TCRdb holds only the in-frame ones, with some missing. Of about 120,000 clones in the sample, about 80% were seen once. The material sequenced was PBMCs. Receptors were obtained from a man aged 25 to 45 in good health and CMV-seropositive. Each CDR3 is given with its conserved first and last residue. D genes are given only for firm matches.

v_call	d_call	cdr3_aa
TRBV5-1	-	CASSPETLPNNEQFF
TRBV20-1	-	CSALDTGELFF
TRBV7-6	TRBD2	CASSLESSGGGEQYF
TRBV18	-	CASSPNTGGLQETQYF
TRBV18	TRBD2	CASSPRTSGAGELFF
TRBV9	TRBD2	CASSVGLVGSEQFF
TRBV10-3	TRBD1	CAISTGGNSPLHF
TRBV12-5	-	CASGPLGGASNEKLFF
TRBV7-3	TRBD2	CASSLAGDTDTQYF
TRBV6-5	-	CASRPQVNEKLFF
TRBV4-2	TRBD2	CASSQELAGNTDTQYF
TRBV7-3	-	CASSLIGGDTEAFF
TRBV27	-	CASSFSRDNQPQHF
TRBV6-5	TRBD1	CASSGGTGIDTQYF
TRBV6-1	TRBD2	CASSGLAGPYNEQFF
TRBV15	-	CATSPRYRNQETQYF
TRBV11-2	-	CASRLGAGAAYEQYF
TRBV29-1	-	CSAAAGVEGQPQHF
TRBV4-1	-	CASSQGLVRDTQYF
TRBV11-3	-	CASSLRTGEETQYF
TRBV27	TRBD2	CASSLLWTSGSTDTQYF
TRBV9	TRBD2	CASSLLDSGGDTQYF
TRBV5-1	TRBD2	CASSLRRGANTGELFF
TRBV4-1	-	CASSQDSTGELFF
TRBV6-1	-	CASSEALRPGENTEAFF
TRBV6-1	-	CASRHWGLEQYF
TRBV6-5	-	CASSEDGDYGYTF
TRBV27	-	CASGLTGWEQYF
TRBV7-9	TRBD1	CASSFGDRDSYEQYF
TRBV15	-	CATSRDQVWKNTEAFF
TRBV10-3	-	CAISESGNWETQYF
TRBV5-6	-	CASSTGLEQYF
TRBV15	TRBD1	CATSRGTGGNYGYTF
TRBV5-6	-	CASSPGGGPRSEQYF
TRBV6-1	-	CASSVTLDSYEQYF
TRBV6-4	TRBD1	CASSVGQGAGELFF
TRBV2	-	CASNRVRDTGELFF
TRBV6-5	TRBD1	CASSTDRVGSTEAFF
TRBV4-1	-	CASSAGVNQPQHF
TRBV19	TRBD2	CASSPQLAGGQEQYF
TRBV29-1	-	CSVSRGNTEAFF
TRBV28	TRBD1	CASSLWDRNEKLFF
TRBV7-9	TRBD1	CSSSLMGGGQGYGYTF
TRBV6-5	TRBD2	CASSSPAGGLQETQYF
TRBV18	-	CASSPSGGRTDTQYF